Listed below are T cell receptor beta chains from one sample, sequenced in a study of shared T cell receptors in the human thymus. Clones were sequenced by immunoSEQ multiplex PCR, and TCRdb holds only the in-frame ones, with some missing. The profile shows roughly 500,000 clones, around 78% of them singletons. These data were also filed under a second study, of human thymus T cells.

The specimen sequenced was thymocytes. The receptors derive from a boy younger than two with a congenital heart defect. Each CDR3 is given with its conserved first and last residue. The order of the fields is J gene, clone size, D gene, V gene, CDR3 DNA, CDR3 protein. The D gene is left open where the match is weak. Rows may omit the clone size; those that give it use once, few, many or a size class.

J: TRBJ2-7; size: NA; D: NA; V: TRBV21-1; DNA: TGTGCCAGCAGCAAGGCGGGAGGGCAGGGAGAGCAGTACTTC; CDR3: CASSKAGGQGEQYF
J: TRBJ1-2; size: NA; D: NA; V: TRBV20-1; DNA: TGCAGTGCTACAGGCTCCGGCTACACCTTC; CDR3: CSATGSGYTF
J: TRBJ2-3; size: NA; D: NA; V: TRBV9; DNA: TGTGCCAGCAGCCAAACTCCGGGACTCCTCCGCACAGATACGCAGTATTTT; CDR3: CASSQTPGLLRTDTQYF
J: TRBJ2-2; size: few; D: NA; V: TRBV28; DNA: TGTGCCAGCAGTATACAGACAGCGAACACCGGGGAGCTGTTTTTT; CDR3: CASSIQTANTGELFF
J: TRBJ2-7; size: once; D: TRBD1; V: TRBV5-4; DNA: TGTGCCAGCAGCTTCTGCCCCGCCGGGACAGAGAACTACGAGCAGTACTTC; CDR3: CASSFCPAGTENYEQYF
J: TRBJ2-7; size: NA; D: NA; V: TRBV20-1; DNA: TGCAGTGCTAGGGAGAGGGTTGAGCAGTACTTC; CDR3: CSARERVEQYF
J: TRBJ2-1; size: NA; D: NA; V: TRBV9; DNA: TGTGCCAGCACCTTATCTCCTGGGGGCACGAATGAGCAGTTCTTC; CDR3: CASTLSPGGTNEQFF
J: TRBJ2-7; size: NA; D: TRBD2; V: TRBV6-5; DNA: TGTGCCAGCAGGGGACTAGCGGGAGAATCTTACGAGCAGTACTTC; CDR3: CASRGLAGESYEQYF
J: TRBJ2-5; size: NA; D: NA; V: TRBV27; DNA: TGTGCCAGCGGAGCGCCCGAAGAGACCCAGTACTTC; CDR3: CASGAPEETQYF
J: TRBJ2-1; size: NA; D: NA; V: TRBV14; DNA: TGTGCCAGCAGCCCTAGGGGGAGAGGTACAGGTGAGCAGTTCTTC; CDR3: CASSPRGRGTGEQFF
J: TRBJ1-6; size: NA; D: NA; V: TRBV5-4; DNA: TGTGCCAGCAGCCTCCACACGGGGTCCAGGAGTCCCCTCCACTTT; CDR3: CASSLHTGSRSPLHF
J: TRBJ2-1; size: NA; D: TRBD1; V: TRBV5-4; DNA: TGTGCCACCACATCCTCCGGGACAGGGAGATACAATGAGCAGTTCTTC; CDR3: CATTSSGTGRYNEQFF
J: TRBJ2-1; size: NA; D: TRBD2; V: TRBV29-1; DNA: TGCAGCGAGAGGGCTAGCGGGATTTCTTACAATGAGCAGTTCTTC; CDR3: CSERASGISYNEQFF
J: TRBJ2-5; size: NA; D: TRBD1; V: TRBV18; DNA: TGTGCCAGCTCACCACCTGTCTGGGGACAGCGGCAAGAGACCCAGTACTTC; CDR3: CASSPPVWGQRQETQYF
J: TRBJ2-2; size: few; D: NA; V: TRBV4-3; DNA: TGCGCCAGCAGCCAAGAGGTCCCCGGGACTCCCGGCGGGGCGAACACCGGGGAGCTGTTTTTT; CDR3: CASSQEVPGTPGGANTGELFF
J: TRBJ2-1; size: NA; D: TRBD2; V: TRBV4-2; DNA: TGTGCCAGCAAATGGGCAGACATAGCGGGATCTGGGTACAATGAGCAGTTCTTC; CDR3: CASKWADIAGSGYNEQFF
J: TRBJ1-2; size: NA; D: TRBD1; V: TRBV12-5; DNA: TGTGCTAGTGGTTTGAGTCGGGACAGGGGTTTCGGGGACTATGGCTACACCTTC; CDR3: CASGLSRDRGFGDYGYTF
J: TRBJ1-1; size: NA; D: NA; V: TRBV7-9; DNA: TGTGCCAGCAGCTTAGGGGCACCGAACACTGAAGCTTTCTTT; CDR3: CASSLGAPNTEAFF
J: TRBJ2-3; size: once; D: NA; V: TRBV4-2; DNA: TGTGCCAGCAGCCAAGATCTGGGAGTTAGTAAAGATACGCAGTATTTT; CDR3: CASSQDLGVSKDTQYF
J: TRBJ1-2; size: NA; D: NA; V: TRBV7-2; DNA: TGTGCCAGCAGCCAGAAGAACTATGGCTACACCTTC; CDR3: CASSQKNYGYTF
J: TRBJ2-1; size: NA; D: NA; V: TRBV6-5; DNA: TGTGCCAGCAAGGAGGGATCCTACAATGAGCAGTTCTTC; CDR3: CASKEGSYNEQFF
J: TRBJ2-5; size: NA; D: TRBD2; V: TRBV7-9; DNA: TGTGCCAGCAGCGAGTGGGGACTAGCGGGAGAGACCCAGTACTTC; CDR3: CASSEWGLAGETQYF
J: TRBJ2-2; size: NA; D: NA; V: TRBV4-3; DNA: TGCGCCAGCAGCCAAGATTGGGCTAGCGTCTACACCGGGGAGCTGTTTTTT; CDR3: CASSQDWASVYTGELFF
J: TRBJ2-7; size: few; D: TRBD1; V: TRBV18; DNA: TGTGCCAGCTCACTTGCCGGGACAGGGTATAACGAGCAGTACTTC; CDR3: CASSLAGTGYNEQYF
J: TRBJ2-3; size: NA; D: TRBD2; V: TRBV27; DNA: TGTGCCAGCAGTTTATCGGTAGCGGGAGGCCCCCCAGATACGCAGTATTTT; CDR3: CASSLSVAGGPPDTQYF
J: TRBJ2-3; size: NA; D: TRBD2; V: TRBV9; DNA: TGTGCCAGCAGCACCGAGGGTAGCGGGAGTCAGTCAGATACGCAGTATTTT; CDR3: CASSTEGSGSQSDTQYF
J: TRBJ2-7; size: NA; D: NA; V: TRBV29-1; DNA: TGCAGCGTTGTGGTTTCGAGCTCCTACGAGCAGTACTTC; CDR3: CSVVVSSSYEQYF
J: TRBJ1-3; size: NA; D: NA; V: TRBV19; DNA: TGTGCCAGTAGTGTTTGGGGAGGGAATGGAAACACCATATATTTT; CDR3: CASSVWGGNGNTIYF
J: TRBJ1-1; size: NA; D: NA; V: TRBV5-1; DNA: TGCGCCAGCAGCTTGGGGATCCACCGGGGGGAAGCTTTCTTT; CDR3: CASSLGIHRGEAFF
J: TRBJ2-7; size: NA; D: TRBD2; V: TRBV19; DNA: TGTGCCAGTAGCCTAGGACTAGCGGAGAGCTACGAGCAGTACTTC; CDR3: CASSLGLAESYEQYF
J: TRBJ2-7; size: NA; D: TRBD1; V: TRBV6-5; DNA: TGTGCCAGCAGTTACTCGAGGGGGCGGACGAGCGAGCAGTACTTC; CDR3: CASSYSRGRTSEQYF
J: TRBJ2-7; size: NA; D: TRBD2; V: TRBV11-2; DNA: TGTGCCAGCAGCTTCGGGACTAGCGGCTACGAGCAGTACTTC; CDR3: CASSFGTSGYEQYF
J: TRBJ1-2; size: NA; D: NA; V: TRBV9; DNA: TGTGCCAGCAGCGGGGGGGGGAGTAACTATGGCTACACCTTC; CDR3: CASSGGGSNYGYTF
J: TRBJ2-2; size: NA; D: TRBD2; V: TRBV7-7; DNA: TGTGCTAGCAGCTTAGCGCGGACTAGCGGGACTGAGACCGGGGAGCTGTTTTTT; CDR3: CASSLARTSGTETGELFF
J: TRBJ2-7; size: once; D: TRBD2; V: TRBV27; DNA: TGTGCCAGCAGTTTAAATCCCGGGGGGCTAGCGGGACCTGGTGGGTACGAGCAGTACTTC; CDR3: CASSLNPGGLAGPGGYEQYF
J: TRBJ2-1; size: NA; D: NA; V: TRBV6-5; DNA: TGTGCCAGCAGTACCCCTAGCTGCCCGTACAATGAGCAGTTCTTC; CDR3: CASSTPSCPYNEQFF
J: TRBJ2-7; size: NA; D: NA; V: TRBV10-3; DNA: TGTGCCATCAGTGAGGGCGGGCTAATCTACGAGCAGTACTTC; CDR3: CAISEGGLIYEQYF
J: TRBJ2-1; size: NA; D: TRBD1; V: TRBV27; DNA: TGTGCCAGCAGTACCGCGGCGACAGGGAAGGCCAATGAGCAGTTCTTC; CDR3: CASSTAATGKANEQFF
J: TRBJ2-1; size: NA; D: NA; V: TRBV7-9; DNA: TGTGCCAGCAGCCCCCGGGGAGTTCTCAATGAGCAGTTCTTC; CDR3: CASSPRGVLNEQFF
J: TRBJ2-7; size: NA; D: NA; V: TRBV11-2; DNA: TGTGCCAGCAGCTCGGAGATTCGGGACGAGCAGTACTTC; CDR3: CASSSEIRDEQYF
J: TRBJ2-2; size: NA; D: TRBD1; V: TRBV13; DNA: TGTGCCAGCAGCTTAGGCCCAGGGGGCGACACCGGGGAGCTGTTTTTT; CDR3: CASSLGPGGDTGELFF
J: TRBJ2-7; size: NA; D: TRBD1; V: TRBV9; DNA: TGTGCCAGCAGCGCCGACAGGGAAGGTGTCCACGAGCAGTACTTC; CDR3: CASSADREGVHEQYF
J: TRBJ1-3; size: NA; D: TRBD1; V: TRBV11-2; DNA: TGTGCCAGCAGCTTAGTGAGGACAGGGACTCCCTCTGGAAACACCATATATTTT; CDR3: CASSLVRTGTPSGNTIYF
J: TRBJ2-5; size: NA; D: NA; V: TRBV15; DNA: TGTGCCACCAGCTTCAGACGCCGCGGTGACGAGGCTTTAGAAGAGACCCAGTACTTC; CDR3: CATSFRRRGDEALEETQYF
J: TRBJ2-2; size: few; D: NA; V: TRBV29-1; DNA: TGCAGCGCCACCGTCGCGGCCTACACCGGGGAGCTGTTTTTT; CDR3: CSATVAAYTGELFF
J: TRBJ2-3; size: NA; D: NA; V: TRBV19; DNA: TGTGCCAGTAGTACCCCAGGCCTGCAGTATTTT; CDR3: CASSTPGLQYF
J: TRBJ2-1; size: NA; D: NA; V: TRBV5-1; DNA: TGCGCCAGCAGCCCTCGGACATCCTACCCCCACAATGAGCAGTTCTTC; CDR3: CASSPRTSYPHNEQFF
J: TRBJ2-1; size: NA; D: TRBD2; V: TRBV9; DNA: TGTGCCAGCAGCGGAGACAGACTAGCGATCTACAATGAGCAGTTCTTC; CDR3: CASSGDRLAIYNEQFF
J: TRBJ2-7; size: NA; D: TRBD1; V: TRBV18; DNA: TGTGCGGGCGGGACAGGGGTCCACGAGCAGTACTTC; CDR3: CAGGTGVHEQYF
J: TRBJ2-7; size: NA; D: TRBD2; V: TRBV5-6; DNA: TGTGCCAGCACCTTAACTAGCGGGAGCTACGAGCAGTACTTC; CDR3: CASTLTSGSYEQYF
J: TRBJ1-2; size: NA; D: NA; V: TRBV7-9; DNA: TGTGCCAGCAGCTTAGGGGCAGATGGCTACACCTTC; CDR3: CASSLGADGYTF
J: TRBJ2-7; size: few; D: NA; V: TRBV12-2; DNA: TGTGCAAGTCGCTTAGGGGGTCCCCGGAGGTCCTACGAGCAGTACTTC; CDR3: CASRLGGPRRSYEQYF
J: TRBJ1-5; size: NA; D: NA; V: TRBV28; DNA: TGTGCCAGCAGCCGCAGGACAGACTATAGCAATCAGCCCCAGCATTTT; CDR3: CASSRRTDYSNQPQHF
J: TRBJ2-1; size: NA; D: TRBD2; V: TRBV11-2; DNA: TGTGCCAGCAGCTTAGGTGTTTGGAGCGAGCGGGGGTACAATGAGCAGTTCTTC; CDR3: CASSLGVWSERGYNEQFF
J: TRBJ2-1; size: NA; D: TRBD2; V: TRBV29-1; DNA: TGCAGCGTTGGGGCTAGCCGCGGGACTAGCGGGACATACAATGAGCAGTTCTTC; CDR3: CSVGASRGTSGTYNEQFF
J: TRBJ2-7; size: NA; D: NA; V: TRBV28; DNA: TGTGCCAGCAGTTTCACCAGGAACTCCTACGAGCAGTACTTC; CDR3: CASSFTRNSYEQYF
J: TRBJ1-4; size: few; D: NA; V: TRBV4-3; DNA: TGCGCCAGCAGCCAAGACGCCAGGGTAAGAGAGGAGGAAAAACTGTTTTTT; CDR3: CASSQDARVREEEKLFF
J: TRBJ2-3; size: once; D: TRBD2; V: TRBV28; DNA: TGTGCCAGCTGGGGGGGGAGACTAGCCCCAGATACGCAGTATTTT; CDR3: CASWGGRLAPDTQYF
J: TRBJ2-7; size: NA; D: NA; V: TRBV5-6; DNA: TGTGCCAGCAGCTTGTTACAGGGTTACCACGAGCAGTACTTC; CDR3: CASSLLQGYHEQYF
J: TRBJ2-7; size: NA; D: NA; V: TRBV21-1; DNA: TGTGCCAGCAGCGGCCGGGACAGGGGGTTCCACGAGCAGTACTTC; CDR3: CASSGRDRGFHEQYF